This T cell receptor (beta chain) was recorded in a study of blood T cell repertoires in COVID-19. Study details: COVID-19 samples collected from the United States, Italy and Spain covered acute and convalescent phases. Nucleic acid was either cDNA or gDNA, and it came from T cells, B-cell-depleted T cells, or PBMCs.

Source study methods: Amplified reference gene primers provided the basis for estimating nucleated cell counts. TCRdb's table, derived via immunoSEQ multiplex PCR, lists solely in-frame clones and lacks some. V, J and clone size are taken as reported in that table, and D and trimming were inferred from the DNA itself. The sample yields about 70,000 clones, 86% seen once. The germline CDR1 and CDR2 sequences are SGHDT and YYEEEE. With V trimmed by 4 bases and J by 4 bases, 13 bases remained unmatched. The CDR3 sequence is 16 residues long. The sample consisted of peripheral blood. This sequence was found in a woman aged 60-75 years with acute or convalescent COVID-19. The rearrangement uses TRBV5-6 and TRBJ1-1; 7 bases are a match to TRBD1. In nucleotides, the CDR3 is TGTGCCAGCAGCGTGATGGGCCGGGACAGCCTCACTGAAGCTTTCTTT. It yields the protein CASSVMGRDSLTEAFF.